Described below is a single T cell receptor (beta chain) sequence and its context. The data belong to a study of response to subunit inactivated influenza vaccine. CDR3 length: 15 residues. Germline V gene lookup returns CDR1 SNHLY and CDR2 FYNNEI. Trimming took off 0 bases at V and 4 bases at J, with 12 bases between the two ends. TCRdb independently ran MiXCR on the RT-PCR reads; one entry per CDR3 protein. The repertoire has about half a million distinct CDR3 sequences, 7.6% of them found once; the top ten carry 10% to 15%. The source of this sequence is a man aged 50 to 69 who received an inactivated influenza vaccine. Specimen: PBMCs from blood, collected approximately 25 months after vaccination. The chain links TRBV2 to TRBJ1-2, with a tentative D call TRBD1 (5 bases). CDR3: CASSEARARAYGYTF. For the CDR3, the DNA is TGTGCCAGCAGTGAAGCGCGGGCCAGGGCCTATGGCTACACCTTC.